These 22 T cell receptor beta chains came from one sample sequenced in a study of cytotoxic CD8 clonotypes in ibrutinib-treated CLL. The method was immunoSEQ multiplex PCR; TCRdb's version includes in-frame clones alone and lacks a portion of them. Among more than 200,000 clones listed, 75% to 85% were seen once. The starting material was PBMCs, obtained after 12 months of ibrutinib treatment. All receptors derive from a human donor with chronic lymphocytic leukemia.

The V and J genes are TRBV6-6 and TRBJ2-3, with TRBD2 matching 10 bases. This CDR3 has 15 residues. CDR1 is MNHNY and CDR2 is SVGAGI in the germline V gene (reference sequence). Trimming at V came to 0 bases and at J to 3 bases, leaving 0 bases not matched to a gene. The CDR3 sequence is CASSYSGLATDTQYF. The CDR3 DNA sequence: TGTGCCAGCAGTTACTCGGGACTAGCGACAGATACGCAGTATTTT.

V and J are TRBV16 and TRBJ1-5, with 9 bases identical to TRBD1. The J segment lost 6 bases and the V segment lost 8 bases, leaving 5 bases of the junction unmatched. This CDR3 region has 13 residues. CDR1 and CDR2 (germline): KGHSY, FQNENV. The CDR3 loop is CASLQGAGQPQHF. The CDR3 DNA sequence: TGTGCCAGCCTACAGGGGGCAGGTCAGCCCCAGCATTTT. Full variable domain (rest looked up from reference TRBV16 and TRBJ1-5): GEEVAQTPKHLVRGEGQKAKLYCAPIKGHSYVFWYQQVLKNEFKFLISFQNENVFDETGMPKERFSAKCLPNSPCSLEIQATKLEDSAVYFCASLQGAGQPQHFGDGTRLSIL.

In this sample, this clone turned up once. The genes are TRBV7-2 and TRBJ1-5; unclear D gene. The CDR3 is 13 amino acids. Trimming cost V 6 bases and J 6 bases, with 12 bases left between them. CDR1 is SGHTA, CDR2 FQGNSA, per germline. The CDR3 DNA reads as TGTGCCAGCAGTAGGGTTGAGGGTCAGCCCCAGCATTTT. This sequence encodes CASSRVEGQPQHF.

The chain couples TRBV5-6 to TRBJ2-5; D gene unclear. V was trimmed by 0 bases and J by 7 bases, leaving 4 bases between them. Germline CDR1 and CDR2: SGHDT and YYEEEE. The CDR3 loop spans 11 amino acids. This chain's CDR3 is CASSLDGTQYF. The CDR3 DNA reads TGTGCCAGCAGCTTGGACGGGACCCAGTACTTC.

This clone was detected only once. The genes are TRBV28 and TRBJ2-4, with TRBD2 matching 10 bases. CDR1 is MDHEN, CDR2 SYDVKM, per germline. V was pared by 5 bases and J by 2 bases, with 6 bases of the junction left unmatched. The CDR3 has 16 residues. The CDR3 coding sequence is TGTGCCAGCAGTCCCCAACTAGCGGGATCCAAAAACATTCAGTACTTC. Protein: CASSPQLAGSKNIQYF.

The rearrangement links TRBV28 to TRBJ2-7; 9 bases are a match to TRBD1. Looked up from germline, CDR1 is MDHEN and CDR2 is SYDVKM. V dropped 6 bases and J dropped 2; count of bases not matched to a gene: 5. The CDR3 has 14 amino acids. The CDR3 DNA follows: TGTGCCAGCAGGACCGGGACAGGGACCTACGAGCAGTACTTC. This gives the protein CASRTGTGTYEQYF.

CDR3 in amino acids: CASSRQLESHEQYF. The CDR3 DNA reads TGTGCCAGCAGCCGCCAGTTGGAAAGCCACGAGCAGTACTTC. V and J are TRBV7-6 and TRBJ2-7; D gene uncertain. The CDR3 contains 14 residues. V was pared by 5 bases and J by 5 bases, with 16 bases between. Germline V CDR1 and CDR2: SGHVS, FNYEAQ.

This chain links TRBV27 with TRBJ2-7; D might be TRBD2 (6 bases). This CDR3 is 16 amino acids long. From germline, CDR1 is MNHEY and CDR2 SMNVEV (reference sequence). V was cut by 2 bases and J by 6 bases, with 20 bases left in between. The CDR3 DNA follows: TGTGCCAGCAGTTTAGCCCCTAGCGCCAAGCCCACCGAGCAGTACTTC. Amino acid sequence: CASSLAPSAKPTEQYF.

CDR3 in amino acids: CASSFTGTDTQYF. Written as DNA, the CDR3 is TGTGCCAGCAGCTTCACTGGCACAGATACGCAGTATTTT. The chain uses TRBV7-8 and TRBJ2-3, with D unclear. The V gene's germline CDR1 is SGHVS and CDR2 FQNEAQ. V dropped 3 bases and J dropped 1 base, with 5 bases sitting between them. The length of the CDR3 is 13 residues.

This clone appeared many times. V is TRBV5-1 and J is TRBJ2-1; D uncertain. Germline V CDR1 and CDR2: SGHRS, YFSETQ. V lost 1 base, J lost 0 bases, and 2 bases lay in between. The CDR3 runs to 13 residues. CDR3 sequence: CASSLPSYNEQFF. In DNA, the CDR3 is TGCGCCAGCAGCTTGCCCTCCTACAATGAGCAGTTCTTC. The variable domain in full, with the rest retrieved from reference TRBV5-1 and TRBJ2-1, is KAGVTQTPRYLIKTRGQQVTLSCSPISGHRSVSWYQQTPGQGLQFLFEYFSETQRNKGNFPGRFSGRQFSNSRSEMNVSTLELGDSALYLCASSLPSYNEQFFGPGTRLTVL.

CDR3 loop: CASSYSENTEAFF. The CDR3 DNA follows: TGTGCCAGCAGTTACTCTGAGAACACTGAAGCTTTCTTT. The V call is TRBV6-5, the J call TRBJ1-1; D remains unclear. CDR1 is MNHEY and CDR2 is SVGAGI in the germline V gene. The CDR3 loop spans 13 amino acids. Trimming removed 0 bases from V and 1 base from J, with 3 bases in between.

This rearrangement joins TRBV19 to TRBJ1-1, with D uncertain. Per germline, CDR1 LNHDA and CDR2 SQIVND (reference sequence). Deletions cut 2 bases from V and 8 bases from J, with 6 bases between. The CDR3 length is 11 residues. The CDR3 coding sequence is TGTGCCAGTAGTATAAGAGGAGAAGCTTTCTTT. Its protein product is CASSIRGEAFF.

CDR3 DNA sequence: TGCGCCAGCAGCTTCGTGGGGACAGGGGAGACCCAGTACTTC. Protein sequence: CASSFVGTGETQYF. The chain has TRBV5-1 and TRBJ2-5, with 9 bases aligning to TRBD1. Trimming at V came to 2 bases and at J to 5 bases, leaving 4 bases not matched to a gene. The CDR3 is 14 residues long. Germline CDR1 is SGHRS and CDR2 is YFSETQ.

This chain joins TRBV11-2 and TRBJ2-5; D gene uncertain. The germline V and J ends were trimmed by 4 bases and 1 base, with 7 bases remaining between them. CDR1 SGHAT and CDR2 FQNNGV come from the germline V gene. The CDR3 length is 13 residues. The CDR3 sequence: CASSSPSQETQYF. CDR3 nucleotide sequence: TGTGCCAGCAGCTCCCCGTCCCAAGAGACCCAGTACTTC.

The V call is TRBV28, the J call TRBJ1-2; D gene ambiguous. This CDR3 has 15 amino acids. V gave up 2 bases and J gave up 0 bases, with 10 bases separating them. Germline V gene sequence: CDR1 MDHEN, CDR2 SYDVKM. The CDR3 DNA reads as TGTGCCAGCAGTTTAGACGCGGGTACTAACTATGGCTACACCTTC. Translation: CASSLDAGTNYGYTF.

The gene calls are TRBV28 and TRBJ1-4, with TRBD1 identical over 9 bases. CDR3 length: 18 amino acids. V lost 5 bases to trimming and J lost 8 bases; unmatched junction nucleotides: 18. CDR1 and CDR2 (germline): MDHEN, SYDVKM. The DNA for the CDR3 is TGTGCCAGCAGTCCTCCACCCAGGGTGGGACAGGGAGGAGAAAAACTGTTTTTT. Amino acid sequence: CASSPPPRVGQGGEKLFF.

This chain joins TRBV5-1 and TRBJ1-2; 7 bases fit TRBD1. There are 19 residues in the CDR3. Germline CDR1 is SGHRS and CDR2 is YFSETQ. Trimming cost V 3 bases and J 1 base; bases outside gene matches: 18. CDR3 residues: CASSSPPGGQPLFNYGYTF. The CDR3 DNA follows: TGCGCCAGCAGCTCCCCCCCTGGGGGACAGCCCCTTTTTAACTATGGCTACACCTTC.

The J gene is TRBJ2-3, the V gene TRBV5-4; weak D call: TRBD2 (5 bases). Trimming took 2 bases from V and 8 from J, leaving 18 bases between them. Germline V CDR1 and CDR2: SGHNT, YYREEE (reference sequence). The CDR3 runs to 15 residues. The CDR3 loop is CASSLPGTQDGTQYF. The CDR3 bases are TGTGCCAGCAGCTTACCGGGAACCCAAGACGGTACGCAGTATTTT. Filled out from reference TRBV5-4 and TRBJ2-3, the complete variable domain reads ETGVTQSPTHLIKTRGQQVTLRCSSQSGHNTVSWYQQALGQGPQFIFQYYREEENGRGNFPPRFSGLQFPNYSSELNVNALELDDSALYLCASSLPGTQDGTQYFGPGTRLTVL.

This clone turned up a few times. V gene TRBV6-6 combines with J gene TRBJ2-1; D not certain. Germline CDR1 is MNHNY and CDR2 is SVGAGI (reference sequence). The CDR3 has 14 residues. V was shortened by 7 bases and J by 4 bases, with 14 bases between the two germline ends. The CDR3 region has the DNA TGTGCCAGCATAGGTGCCAGTACTTACAATGAGCAGTTCTTC. Its translation is CASIGASTYNEQFF.

The V and J genes are TRBV4-1 and TRBJ2-7; D not certain. Deletions cut 2 bases from V and 0 bases from J, with 11 bases between. Germline V lookup: CDR1 MGHRA, CDR2 YSYEKL. The CDR3 totals 15 residues. Here the CDR3 DNA reads TGCGCCAGCAGCCAACAAATGGGGAACTCCTACGAGCAGTACTTC. It yields the protein CASSQQMGNSYEQYF.

V usage is TRBV7-9 and J usage is TRBJ2-7; weak D call: TRBD1 (5 bases). V was shortened by 6 bases and J by 5 bases, with 11 bases between the two germline ends. This CDR3 is built from 12 residues. The germline V gene encodes CDR1 SEHNR and CDR2 FQNEAQ (reference sequence). This chain's CDR3 is CASRGAWDEQYF. The CDR3 DNA follows: TGTGCCAGCAGAGGGGCCTGGGACGAGCAGTACTTC.

The chain links TRBV2 to TRBJ2-2; D may be TRBD1 (5 bases). The CDR3 is 13 residues long. V was pared by 6 bases and J by 7 bases, with 12 bases between. The germline CDR1 and CDR2 sequences are SNHLY and FYNNEI. The chain's CDR3 is CASRTQGYGELFF. CDR3 coding DNA: TGTGCCAGCAGGACCCAGGGCTACGGGGAGCTGTTTTTT. The variable domain in full, completed from reference TRBV2 and TRBJ2-2, reads EPEVTQTPSHQVTQMGQEVILRCVPISNHLYFYWYRQILGQKVEFLVSFYNNEISEKSEIFDDQFSVERPDGSNFTLKIRSTKLEDSAMYFCASRTQGYGELFFGEGSRLTVL.